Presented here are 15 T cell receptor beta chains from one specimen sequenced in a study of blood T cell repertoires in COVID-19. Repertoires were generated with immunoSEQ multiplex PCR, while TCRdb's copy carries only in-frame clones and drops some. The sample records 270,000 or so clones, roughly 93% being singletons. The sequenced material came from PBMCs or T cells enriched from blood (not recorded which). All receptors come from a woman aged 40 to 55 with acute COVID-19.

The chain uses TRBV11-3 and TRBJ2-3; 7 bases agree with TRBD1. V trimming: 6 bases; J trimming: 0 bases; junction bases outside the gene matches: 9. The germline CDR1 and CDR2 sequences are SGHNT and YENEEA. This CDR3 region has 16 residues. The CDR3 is CASSDTGTVSTDTQYF. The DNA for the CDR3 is TGTGCCAGCAGTGACACCGGGACAGTGAGCACAGATACGCAGTATTTT.

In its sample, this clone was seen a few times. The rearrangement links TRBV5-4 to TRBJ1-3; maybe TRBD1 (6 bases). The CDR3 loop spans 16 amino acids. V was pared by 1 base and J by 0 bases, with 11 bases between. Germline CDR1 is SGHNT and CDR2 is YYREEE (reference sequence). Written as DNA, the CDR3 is TGTGCCAGCAGCTTGACAGGGTCAGGCTCTGGAAACACCATATATTTT. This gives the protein CASSLTGSGSGNTIYF.

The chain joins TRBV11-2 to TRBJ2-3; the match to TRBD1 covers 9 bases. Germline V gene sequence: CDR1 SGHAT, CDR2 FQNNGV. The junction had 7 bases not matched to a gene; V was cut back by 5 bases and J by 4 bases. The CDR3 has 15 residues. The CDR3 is CASSRVGTGPDTQYF. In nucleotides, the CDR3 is TGTGCCAGCAGCCGCGTTGGGACAGGGCCAGATACGCAGTATTTT.

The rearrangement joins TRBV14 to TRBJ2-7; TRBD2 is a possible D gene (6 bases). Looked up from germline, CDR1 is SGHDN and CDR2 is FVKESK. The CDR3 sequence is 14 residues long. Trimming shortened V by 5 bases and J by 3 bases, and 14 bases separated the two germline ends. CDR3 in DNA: TGTGCCAGCAGCAGCAAGACGGGGGACTACGAGCAGTACTTC. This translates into CASSSKTGDYEQYF.

CDR3 protein: CASSPRLADYNEQFF. The CDR3 coding sequence is TGTGCCAGCAGCCCCCGACTAGCGGATTACAATGAGCAGTTCTTC. The chain has TRBV11-3 and TRBJ2-1, with 9 bases lining up with TRBD2. The CDR3 sequence is 15 residues long. Germline values: CDR1 SGHNT, CDR2 YENEEA. With V trimmed by 5 bases and J by 4 bases, 6 bases remained unmatched.

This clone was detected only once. This CDR3 reads CASSLLSVRRDEQFF. Here the CDR3 DNA reads TGTGCCAGCAGCCTATTATCAGTACGGAGGGATGAGCAGTTCTTC. This rearrangement joins TRBV7-2 to TRBJ2-1, with a possible D match to TRBD2 (6 bases). This CDR3 has 15 amino acids. The germline gives CDR1 SGHTA, CDR2 FQGNSA. Trimming took 5 bases from V and 8 from J, leaving 19 bases between them.

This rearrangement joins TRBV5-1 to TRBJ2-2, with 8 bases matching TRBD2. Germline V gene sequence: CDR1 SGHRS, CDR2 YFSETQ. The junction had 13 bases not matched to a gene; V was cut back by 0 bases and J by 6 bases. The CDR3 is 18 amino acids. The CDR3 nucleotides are TGCGCCAGCAGCTTGGGTGCCGGCGGGGGGCGTAGGTCCGGGGAGCTGTTTTTT. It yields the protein CASSLGAGGGRRSGELFF.

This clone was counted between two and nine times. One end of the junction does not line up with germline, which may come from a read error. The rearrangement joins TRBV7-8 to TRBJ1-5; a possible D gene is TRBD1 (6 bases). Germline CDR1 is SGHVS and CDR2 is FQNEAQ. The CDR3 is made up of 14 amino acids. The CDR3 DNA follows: TGTGCCAGCAGCCAGATACAGGGCAACCAGCCCCAGCATTTT. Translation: CASSQIQGNQPQHF.

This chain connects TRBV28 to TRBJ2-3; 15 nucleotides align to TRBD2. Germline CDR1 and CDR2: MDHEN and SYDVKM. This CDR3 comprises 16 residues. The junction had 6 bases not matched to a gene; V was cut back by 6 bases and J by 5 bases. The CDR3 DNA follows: TGTGCCAGCAGCCTTGGACTAGCGGGGGGGCAAGATACGCAGTATTTT. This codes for CASSLGLAGGQDTQYF.

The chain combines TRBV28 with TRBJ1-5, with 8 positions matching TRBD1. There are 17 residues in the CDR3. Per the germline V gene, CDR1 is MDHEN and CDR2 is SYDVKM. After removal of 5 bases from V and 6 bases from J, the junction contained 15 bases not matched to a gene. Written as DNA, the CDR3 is TGTGCCAGCAGTAAGCAGACAGGGGTGTTTTTTGGTCAGCCCCAGCATTTT. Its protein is CASSKQTGVFFGQPQHF.

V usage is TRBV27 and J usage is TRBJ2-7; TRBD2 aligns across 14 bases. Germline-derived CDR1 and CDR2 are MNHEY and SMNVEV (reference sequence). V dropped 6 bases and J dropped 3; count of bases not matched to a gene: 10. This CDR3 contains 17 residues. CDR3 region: CASSHLGLAGGNYEQYF. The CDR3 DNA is TGTGCCAGCAGCCATCTCGGACTAGCGGGAGGAAACTACGAGCAGTACTTC.

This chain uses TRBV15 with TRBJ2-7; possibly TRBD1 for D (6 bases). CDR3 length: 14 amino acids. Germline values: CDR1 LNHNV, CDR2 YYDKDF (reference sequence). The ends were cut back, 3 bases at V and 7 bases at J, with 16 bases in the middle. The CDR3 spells CATSSRTGSGEQYF. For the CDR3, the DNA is TGTGCCACCAGCAGCCGAACAGGGTCGGGGGAGCAGTACTTC. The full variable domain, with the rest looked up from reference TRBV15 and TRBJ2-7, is DAMVIQNPRYQVTQFGKPVTLSCSQTLNHNVMYWYQQKSSQAPKLLFHYYDKDFNNEADTPDNFQSRRPNTSFCFLDIRSPGLGDTAMYLCATSSRTGSGEQYFGPGTRLTVT.

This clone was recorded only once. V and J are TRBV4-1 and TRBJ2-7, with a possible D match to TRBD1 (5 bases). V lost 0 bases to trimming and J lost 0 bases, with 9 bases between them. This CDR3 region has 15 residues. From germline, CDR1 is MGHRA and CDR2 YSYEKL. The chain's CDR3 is CASSQDWGYSYEQYF. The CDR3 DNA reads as TGCGCCAGCAGCCAAGATTGGGGCTACTCCTACGAGCAGTACTTC.

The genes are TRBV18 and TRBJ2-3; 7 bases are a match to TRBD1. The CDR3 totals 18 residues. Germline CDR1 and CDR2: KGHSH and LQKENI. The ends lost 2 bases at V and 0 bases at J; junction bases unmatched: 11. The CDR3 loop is CASSPSKGGASSTDTQYF. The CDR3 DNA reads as TGTGCCAGCTCACCAAGCAAAGGGGGCGCGTCGAGCACAGATACGCAGTATTTT.

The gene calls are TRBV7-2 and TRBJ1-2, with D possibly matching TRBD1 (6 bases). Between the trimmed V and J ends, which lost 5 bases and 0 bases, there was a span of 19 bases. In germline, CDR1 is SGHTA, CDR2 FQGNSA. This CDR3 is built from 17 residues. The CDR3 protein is CASSLLGQLPTNYGYTF. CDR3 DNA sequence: TGTGCCAGCAGCCTATTAGGACAGTTACCTACTAACTATGGCTACACCTTC. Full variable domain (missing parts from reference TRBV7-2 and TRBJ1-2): GAGVSQSPSNKVTEKGKDVELRCDPISGHTALYWYRQSLGQGLEFLIYFQGNSAPDKSGLPSDRFSAERTGGSVSTLTIQRTQQEDSAVYLCASSLLGQLPTNYGYTFGSGTRLTVV.